Sequencing of this T cell receptor (beta chain) was carried out in a study of radiation and T cells in renal cell carcinoma. Overall study results and limits: Baseline intratumoral clonotype presence is unknown without pretreatment biopsies.

A note on this clone: Its specificity is unknown.

The V end was cut by 4 bases, the J end by 7 bases, with 12 bases between. There are 12 residues in the CDR3. CDR1 SGDLS and CDR2 YYNGEE come from the germline V gene. The time point denotes: blood 2 weeks post-SBRT. Treatment in this sample: 15 Gy SBRT to primary tumor, nephrectomy 4 weeks later. The tumor was a clear cell renal cell carcinoma. The table came from immunoSEQ multiplex PCR; TCRdb's copy has only in-frame clones and leaves some out. This table has around 86,000 clones, approximately 86% appearing once. This receptor was identified in a woman aged 45-65 years with renal cell carcinoma. Sequenced here: blood, sampled from a patient whose treatment included radiotherapy and nephrectomy. The chain has TRBV9 and TRBJ2-7; D remains ambiguous. The CDR3 is CASSRAFGEQYF. CDR3 nucleotide sequence: TGTGCCAGCAGCAGAGCCTTCGGGGAGCAGTACTTC.